The rows below give T cell receptor beta chains drawn from one sample of a study of T cells in Graves' hyperthyroidism and ophthalmopathy. TCRdb used MiXCR to reprocess the multiplex PCR reads, holding one entry per CDR3 protein. The sample contains nearly 750,000 distinct CDR3 sequences, over 35% of which appear only once. The sample was blood. The receptors were gathered from a woman between 40 and 55 years old with Graves' hyperthyroidism. The CDR3 runs from the conserved cysteine through the conserved F or W. D genes are given only for firm matches. The size entry is marked missing in some rows and otherwise reads once, few, many or a size class.

J gene: TRBJ2-3; V gene: TRBV25-1; clone size: -; D gene: TRBD2; CDR3 protein: CVSSRSSGRMDTQYF; CDR3 DNA: TGTGTCAGCTCAAGATCTAGCGGGAGGATGGATACGCAGTATTTT
J gene: TRBJ2-2; V gene: TRBV6-5; clone size: -; D gene: TRBD2; CDR3 protein: CASGLAGGTGELFF; CDR3 DNA: TGTGCCAGCGGACTAGCGGGAGGTACCGGGGAGCTGTTTTTT
J gene: TRBJ2-6; V gene: TRBV7-9; clone size: -; D gene: -; CDR3 protein: CASSQDHGSGAGANVLTF; CDR3 DNA: TGTGCCAGCAGCCAAGATCACGGTTCAGGGGCTGGGGCCAACGTCCTGACTTTC
J gene: TRBJ2-7; V gene: TRBV4-1; clone size: few; D gene: -; CDR3 protein: CASSPFQGSSYEQYF; CDR3 DNA: TGCGCCAGCAGCCCATTCCAGGGTAGCTCCTACGAGCAGTACTTC
J gene: TRBJ1-5; V gene: TRBV19; clone size: many; D gene: -; CDR3 protein: CASNPTVNQPQHF; CDR3 DNA: TGTGCCAGTAACCCGACGGTTAATCAGCCCCAGCATTTT
J gene: TRBJ2-2; V gene: TRBV29-1; clone size: once; D gene: TRBD1; CDR3 protein: CSLEQGTGELFF; CDR3 DNA: TGCAGCTTAGAACAGGGGACCGGGGAGCTGTTTTTT
J gene: TRBJ1-5; V gene: TRBV7-8; clone size: few; D gene: -; CDR3 protein: CASSLASALNQPQHF; CDR3 DNA: TGTGCCAGCAGCTTAGCTTCGGCACTGAATCAGCCCCAGCATTTT
J gene: TRBJ2-5; V gene: TRBV20-1; clone size: -; D gene: TRBD2; CDR3 protein: CSASPAGGFGGQETQYF; CDR3 DNA: TGCAGTGCTAGTCCAGCGGGGGGGTTCGGGGGCCAAGAGACCCAGTACTTC
J gene: TRBJ1-3; V gene: TRBV5-8; clone size: few; D gene: -; CDR3 protein: CASSLGWGAPGNTIYF; CDR3 DNA: TGTGCCAGCAGCTTGGGTTGGGGCGCGCCTGGAAACACCATATATTTT
J gene: TRBJ2-3; V gene: TRBV24-1; clone size: -; D gene: -; CDR3 protein: CVTSDYGSRTDTQYF; CDR3 DNA: TGTGTCACCAGTGATTACGGATCCCGCACAGATACGCAGTATTTT
J gene: TRBJ2-5; V gene: TRBV20-1; clone size: many; D gene: -; CDR3 protein: CSAATPAGGRETQYF; CDR3 DNA: TGCAGTGCTGCAACCCCGGCAGGGGGGCGAGAGACCCAGTACTTC
J gene: TRBJ2-5; V gene: TRBV6-5; clone size: few; D gene: -; CDR3 protein: CASSYYASQETQYF; CDR3 DNA: TGTGCCAGCAGTTACTACGCGTCCCAAGAGACCCAGTACTTC
J gene: TRBJ2-5; V gene: TRBV10-3; clone size: few; D gene: TRBD1; CDR3 protein: CASATGGAETQYF; CDR3 DNA: TGTGCCAGCGCGACAGGGGGCGCGGAGACCCAGTACTTC
J gene: TRBJ1-2; V gene: TRBV25-1; clone size: once; D gene: -; CDR3 protein: CASSPPRGVGYGYTF; CDR3 DNA: TGTGCCAGCTCACCACCCAGGGGTGTCGGCTATGGCTACACCTTC
J gene: TRBJ1-5; V gene: TRBV20-1; clone size: -; D gene: -; CDR3 protein: CSASAGGGRRPQHF; CDR3 DNA: TGCAGTGCTAGCGCTGGTGGGGGTCGCCGGCCCCAGCATTTT
J gene: TRBJ1-6; V gene: TRBV12-3/TRBV12-4; clone size: -; D gene: -; CDR3 protein: CASRSQGPLHF; CDR3 DNA: TGTGCCAGCAGGTCACAGGGACCCCTCCACTTT
J gene: TRBJ1-1; V gene: TRBV6-4; clone size: few; D gene: -; CDR3 protein: CASSEFFMNTEAFF; CDR3 DNA: TGTGCCAGCAGTGAATTCTTCATGAACACTGAAGCTTTCTTT
J gene: TRBJ1-2; V gene: TRBV20-1; clone size: -; D gene: -; CDR3 protein: CSPGGRGGGNYGYTF; CDR3 DNA: TGCAGTCCGGGGGGTAGGGGTGGAGGTAACTATGGCTACACCTTC
J gene: TRBJ1-4; V gene: TRBV6-5; clone size: -; D gene: TRBD1; CDR3 protein: CASSSSGQGAEKLFF; CDR3 DNA: TGTGCCAGCAGTTCATCGGGACAGGGTGCGGAAAAACTGTTTTTT
J gene: TRBJ2-2; V gene: TRBV7-9; clone size: -; D gene: -; CDR3 protein: CASSFPPGPREELFF; CDR3 DNA: TGTGCCAGCAGCTTTCCTCCGGGCCCCCGAGAGGAGCTGTTTTTT